The 6 T cell receptor beta chains below were found in one sample sequenced in a study of tumor and adjacent non-tumor tissue in lung cancer. The library came from three nested PCR rounds adapted from ARM-PCR protocols. TCRdb itself ran the multiplex PCR reads through MiXCR, one entry per CDR3 protein. The sample records more than 35,000 distinct CDR3 sequences, approximately 60% being singletons. No cell sorting was done before RNA was extracted from the tissue. More than 3 cm separated this lung sample from the edge of the tumor. The sample was distant non-tumor lung tissue. The receptors were sampled from a woman in her thirties or forties with non-small cell lung cancer.

As concerns this clonotype: A read error may be the cause here, since a much bigger clone is one base away. The chain carries TRBV5-1 and TRBJ1-1, with 9 bases identical to TRBD1. The germline gives CDR1 SGHRS, CDR2 YFSETQ. The CDR3 runs 12 residues. The CDR3 protein is CASSRDRDEGFF. DNA of the CDR3: TGCGCCAGCAGCAGGGACAGGGATGAAGGTTTCTTT.

The chain carries TRBV29-1 and TRBJ1-2; 8 bases match TRBD1. The CDR3 sequence is 12 residues long. With V trimmed by 6 bases and J by 1 base, 1 base remained unmatched. The germline CDR1 and CDR2 sequences are SQVTM and ANQGSEA. Written as DNA, the CDR3 is TGCAGCGTCGGACAGGGTAACTATGGCTACACCTTC. Protein: CSVGQGNYGYTF.

Concerning this clonotype itself: A much larger clone lies one base from this, so it may be a read error. The chain is built from TRBV6-6 and TRBJ2-1; D is unresolved. In germline, CDR1 is MNHNY, CDR2 SVGAGI (reference sequence). The CDR3 is 13 amino acids. V dropped 7 bases and J dropped 6 bases, with 13 bases sitting between them. In nucleotides, the CDR3 is TGTGCCAGCAACCCCCTGCGGAGCAATGAGCAGTTCTTC. Residues: CASNPLRSNEQFF.

With respect to this clonotype: A much more abundant neighbour one base away suggests this may be a read error. The V gene is TRBV20-1, the J gene TRBJ2-1; tentative D call: TRBD1 (5 bases). CDR1 is DFQATT and CDR2 is SNEGSKA in the germline V gene (reference sequence). This CDR3 comprises 13 residues. Trimming pared 4 bases from V and 3 bases from J, leaving 10 bases between. The CDR3 DNA reads as TGCAGTGCTATTCCGGACAACTACAATGAGCAGTTCTTC. As protein: CSAIPDNYNEQFF.

This clonotype was picked up one time. A much larger clone lies one base from this, so it may be a read error. V and J are TRBV5-1 and TRBJ1-1; weak D call: TRBD1 (6 bases). CDR3 length: 14 amino acids. CDR1 is SGHRS and CDR2 is YFSETQ in the germline V gene. This CDR3 reads CTSSSWTDSPEAFF. CDR3 sequence (DNA): TGCACCAGCAGCTCTTGGACAGATAGTCCTGAAGCTTTCTTT.

Concerning this clonotype itself: The germline gene is not matched at one end of the junction; a read error may be the cause. CDR3 nucleotides: TGTGCCAGCAGTTCCCGCCCCGGGGAGTACAATGAGCAGTGTTTC. Amino acids: CASSSRPGEYNEQCF. This sequence joins TRBV11-3 and TRBJ2-1, with a weak D call TRBD2 (5 bases). Germline V lookup: CDR1 SGHNT, CDR2 YENEEA. The CDR3 length is 15 residues.